This T cell receptor (beta chain) was identified in a study of sequential checkpoint blockade in melanoma. The table came from immunoSEQ multiplex PCR; TCRdb's copy has only in-frame clones and leaves some out. The sample consists of under 20,000 clones, about two thirds of them appearing once. Stated treatment: randomized to nivolumab then ipilimumab (arm A) or the reverse (arm B). From thawed PBMCs, live CD3+CD8+ cells negative for CD19 and CD56 were sorted. CDR1 and CDR2 (germline): SGHAT, FQNNGV. The CDR3 has 16 amino acids. The sample holds one count of this clone. This TCR derives from a human donor with melanoma. The specimen comprised CD8+ T cells sorted from blood (inferred from file names), sampled from a patient given nivolumab and ipilimumab in sequence. The genes are TRBV11-2 and TRBJ2-7; 8 nucleotides line up with TRBD2. The J call may be in error: the DNA end matches TRBJ2-5 better. The CDR3 spells CASSLAKRELGETQYF. CDR3 coding DNA: TGTGCCAGCAGCTTAGCCAAGCGGGAGCTGGGGGAGACCCAGTACTTC.